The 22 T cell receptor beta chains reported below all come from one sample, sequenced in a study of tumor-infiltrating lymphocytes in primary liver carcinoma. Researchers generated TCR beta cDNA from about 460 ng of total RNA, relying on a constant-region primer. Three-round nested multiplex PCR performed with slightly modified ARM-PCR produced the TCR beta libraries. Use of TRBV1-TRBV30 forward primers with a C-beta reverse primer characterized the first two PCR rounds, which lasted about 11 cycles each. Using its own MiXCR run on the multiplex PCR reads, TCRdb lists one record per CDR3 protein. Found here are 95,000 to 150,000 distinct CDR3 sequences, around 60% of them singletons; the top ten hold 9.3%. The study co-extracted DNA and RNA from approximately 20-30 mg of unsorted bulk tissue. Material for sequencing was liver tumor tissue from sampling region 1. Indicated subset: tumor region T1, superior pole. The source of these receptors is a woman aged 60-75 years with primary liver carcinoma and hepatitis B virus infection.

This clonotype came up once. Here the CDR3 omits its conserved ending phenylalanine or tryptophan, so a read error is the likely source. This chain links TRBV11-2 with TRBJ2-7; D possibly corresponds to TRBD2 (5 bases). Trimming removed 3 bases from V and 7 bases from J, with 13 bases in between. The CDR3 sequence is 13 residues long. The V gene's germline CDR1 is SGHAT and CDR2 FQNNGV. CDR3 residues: CASSLASREEQYL. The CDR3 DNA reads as TGTGCCAGCAGCTTGGCCTCTAGGGAGGAGCAGTACCTC.

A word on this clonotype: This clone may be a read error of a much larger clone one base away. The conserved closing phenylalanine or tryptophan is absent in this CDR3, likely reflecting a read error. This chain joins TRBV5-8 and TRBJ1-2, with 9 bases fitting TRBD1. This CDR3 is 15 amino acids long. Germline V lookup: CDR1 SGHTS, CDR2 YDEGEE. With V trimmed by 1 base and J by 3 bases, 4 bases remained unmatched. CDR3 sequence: CASSLITGGDYGYTL. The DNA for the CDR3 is TGTGCCAGCAGCTTGATCACAGGGGGCGACTATGGCTACACCCTC.

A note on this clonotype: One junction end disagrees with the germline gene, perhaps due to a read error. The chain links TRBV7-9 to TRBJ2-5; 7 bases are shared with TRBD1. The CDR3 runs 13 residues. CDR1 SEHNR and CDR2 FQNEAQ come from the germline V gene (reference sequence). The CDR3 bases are TGTGCCAGCAGCCTGGACAGGATAGAGACCCGGTACTTC. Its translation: CASSLDRIETRYF.

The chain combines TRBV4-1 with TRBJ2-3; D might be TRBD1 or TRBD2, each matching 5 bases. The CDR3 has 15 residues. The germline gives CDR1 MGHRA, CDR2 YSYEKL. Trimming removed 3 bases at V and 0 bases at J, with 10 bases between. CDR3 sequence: CASSQGPQSTDTQYF. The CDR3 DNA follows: TGCGCCAGCAGCCAGGGACCACAAAGCACAGATACGCAGTATTTT.

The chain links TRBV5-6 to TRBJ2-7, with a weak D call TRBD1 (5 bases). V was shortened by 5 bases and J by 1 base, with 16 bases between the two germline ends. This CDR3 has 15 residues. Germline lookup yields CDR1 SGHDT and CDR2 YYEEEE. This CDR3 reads CASRTFQGTSYEQYF. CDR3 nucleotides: TGTGCCAGCAGAACTTTCCAGGGCACGTCCTACGAGCAGTACTTC.

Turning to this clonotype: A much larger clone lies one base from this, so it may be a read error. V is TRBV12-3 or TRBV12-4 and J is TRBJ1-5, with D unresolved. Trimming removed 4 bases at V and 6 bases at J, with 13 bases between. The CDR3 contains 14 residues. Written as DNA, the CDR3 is TGTGCCAGCAGTTCCCTGGAGATTGGTCAGCCCCAGCATTTT. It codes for CASSSLEIGQPQHF.

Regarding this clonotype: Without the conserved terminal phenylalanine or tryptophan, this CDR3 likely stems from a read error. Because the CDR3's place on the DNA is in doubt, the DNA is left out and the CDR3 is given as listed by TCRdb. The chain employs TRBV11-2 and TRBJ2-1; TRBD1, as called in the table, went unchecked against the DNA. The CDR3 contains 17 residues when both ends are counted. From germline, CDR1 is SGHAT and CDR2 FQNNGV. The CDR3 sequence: CVCSIRPGQRFYNEHFL.

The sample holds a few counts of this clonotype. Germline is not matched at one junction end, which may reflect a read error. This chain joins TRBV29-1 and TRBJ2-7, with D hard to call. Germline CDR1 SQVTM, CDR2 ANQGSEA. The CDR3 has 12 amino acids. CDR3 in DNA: TGCAGCGTTGAAGCCCGACCCTACGAGCAGTATTTC. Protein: CSVEARPYEQYF.

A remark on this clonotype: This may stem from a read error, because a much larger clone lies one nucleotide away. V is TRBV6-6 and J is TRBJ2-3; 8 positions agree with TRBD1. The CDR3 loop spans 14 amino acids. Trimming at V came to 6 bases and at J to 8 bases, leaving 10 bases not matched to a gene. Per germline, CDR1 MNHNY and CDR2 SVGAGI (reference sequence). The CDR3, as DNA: TGTGCCAGCAGCAACTGGGACAGGTCTGGTACGCAGTATTTT. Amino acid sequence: CASSNWDRSGTQYF.

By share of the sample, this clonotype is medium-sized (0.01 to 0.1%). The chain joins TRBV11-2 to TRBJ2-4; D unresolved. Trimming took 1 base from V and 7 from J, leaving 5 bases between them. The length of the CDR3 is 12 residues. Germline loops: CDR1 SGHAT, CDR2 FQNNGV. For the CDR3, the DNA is TGTGCCAGCAGCTTAGTTCCGAACATTCAGTACTTC. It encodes CASSLVPNIQYF.

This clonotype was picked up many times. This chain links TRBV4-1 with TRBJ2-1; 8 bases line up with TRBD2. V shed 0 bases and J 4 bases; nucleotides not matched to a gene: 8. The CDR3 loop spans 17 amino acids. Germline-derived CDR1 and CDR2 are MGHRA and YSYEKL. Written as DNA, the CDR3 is TGCGCCAGCAGCCAAGATTTCGGAGCTAGCGGGTACAATGAGCAGTTCTTC. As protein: CASSQDFGASGYNEQFF.

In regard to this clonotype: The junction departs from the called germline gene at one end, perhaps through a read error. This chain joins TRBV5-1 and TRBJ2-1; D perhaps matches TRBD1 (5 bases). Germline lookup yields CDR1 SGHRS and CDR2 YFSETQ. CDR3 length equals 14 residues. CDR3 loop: CASMGSAGFDEHFF. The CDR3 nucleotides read TGCGCCAGCATGGGCTCTGCAGGGTTCGATGAGCACTTCTTC. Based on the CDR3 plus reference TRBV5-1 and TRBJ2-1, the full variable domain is KAGVTQTPRYLIKTRGQQVTLSCSPISGHRSVSWYQQTPGQGLQFLFEYFSETQRNKGNFPGRFSGRQFSNSRSEMNVSTLELGDSALYLCASMGSAGFDEHFFGPGTRLTVL.

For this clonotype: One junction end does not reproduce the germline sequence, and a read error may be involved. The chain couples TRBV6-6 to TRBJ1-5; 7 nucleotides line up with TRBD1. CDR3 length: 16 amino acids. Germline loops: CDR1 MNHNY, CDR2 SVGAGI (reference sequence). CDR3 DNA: TGTGCCAGTAGTTACTCTCTAGGGGGCCTCAATCAGCCCCAGCATTTT. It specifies CASSYSLGGLNQPQHF.

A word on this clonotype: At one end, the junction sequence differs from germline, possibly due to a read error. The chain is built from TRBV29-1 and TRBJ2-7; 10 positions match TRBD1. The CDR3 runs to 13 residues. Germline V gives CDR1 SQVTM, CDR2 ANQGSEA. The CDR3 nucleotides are TGTAGCGTTGCCGGGACAGGGGTCGAGGAGCAGTACTTC. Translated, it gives CSVAGTGVEEQYF.

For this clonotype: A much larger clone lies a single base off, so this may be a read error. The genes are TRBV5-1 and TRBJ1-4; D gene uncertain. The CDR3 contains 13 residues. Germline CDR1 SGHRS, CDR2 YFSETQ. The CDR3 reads CASSLGGDEELFF. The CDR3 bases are TGCGCCAGCAGCTTGGGTGGCGATGAAGAACTGTTTTTT. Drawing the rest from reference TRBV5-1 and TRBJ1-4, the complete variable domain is KAGVTQTPRYLIKTRGQQVTLSCSPISGHRSVSWYQQTPGQGLQFLFEYFSETQRNKGNFPGRFSGRQFSNSRSEMNVSTLELGDSALYLCASSLGGDEELFFGSGTQLSVL.

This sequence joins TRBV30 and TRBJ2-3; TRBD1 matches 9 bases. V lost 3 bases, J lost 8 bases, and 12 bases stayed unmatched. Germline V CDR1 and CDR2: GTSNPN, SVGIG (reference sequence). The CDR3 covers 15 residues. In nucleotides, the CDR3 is TGTGCCTGGAGAGTCCGGGACAGGGCCTCCGGTACGCAGTATTTT. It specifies CAWRVRDRASGTQYF.

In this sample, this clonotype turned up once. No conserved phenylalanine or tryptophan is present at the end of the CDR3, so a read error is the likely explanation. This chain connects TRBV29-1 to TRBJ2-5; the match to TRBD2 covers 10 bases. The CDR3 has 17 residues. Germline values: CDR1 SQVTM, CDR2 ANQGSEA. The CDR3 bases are TGCAGCGTCGAAGAACGCGCTAGCGGGAGCAGTTTAGAGACCCAGTACTTG. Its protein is CSVEERASGSSLETQYL.

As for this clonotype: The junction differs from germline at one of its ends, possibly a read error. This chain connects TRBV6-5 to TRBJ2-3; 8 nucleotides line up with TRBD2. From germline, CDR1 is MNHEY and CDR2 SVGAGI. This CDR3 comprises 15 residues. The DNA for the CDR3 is TGTGTCAGCAGTGCTAGCGGGCCAGGAACAGATACGCAGTATTTT. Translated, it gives CVSSASGPGTDTQYF.

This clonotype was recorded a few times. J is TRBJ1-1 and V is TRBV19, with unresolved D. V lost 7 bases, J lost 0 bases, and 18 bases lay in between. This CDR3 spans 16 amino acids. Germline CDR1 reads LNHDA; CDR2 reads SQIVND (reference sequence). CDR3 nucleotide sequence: TGTGCCAGTACCTCCCGTCAGAGAACCCTGAACACTGAAGCTTTCTTT. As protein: CASTSRQRTLNTEAFF.

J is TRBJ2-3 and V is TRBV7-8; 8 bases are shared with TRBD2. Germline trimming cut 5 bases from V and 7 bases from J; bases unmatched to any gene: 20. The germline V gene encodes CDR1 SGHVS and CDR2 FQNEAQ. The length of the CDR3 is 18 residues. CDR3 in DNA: TGTGCCAGCAGCCCTTTGGCGGGAGGCACATACGGCAGGAATACGCAGTATTTT. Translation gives CASSPLAGGTYGRNTQYF.

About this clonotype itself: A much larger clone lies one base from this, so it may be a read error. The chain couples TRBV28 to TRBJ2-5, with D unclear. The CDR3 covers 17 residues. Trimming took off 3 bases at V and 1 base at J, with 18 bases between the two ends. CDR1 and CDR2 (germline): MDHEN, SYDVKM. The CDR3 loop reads CASSLQSRGDLQETQYF. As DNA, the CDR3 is TGTGCCAGCAGTTTGCAAAGTAGAGGCGATCTCCAAGAGACCCAGTACTTC.

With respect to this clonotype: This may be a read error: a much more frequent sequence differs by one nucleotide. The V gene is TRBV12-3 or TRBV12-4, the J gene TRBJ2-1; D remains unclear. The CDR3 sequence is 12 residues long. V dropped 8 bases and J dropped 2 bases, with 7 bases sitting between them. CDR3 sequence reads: CASCPPYNEQFF. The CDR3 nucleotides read TGTGCCAGCTGTCCCCCCTACAATGAGCAGTTCTTC.